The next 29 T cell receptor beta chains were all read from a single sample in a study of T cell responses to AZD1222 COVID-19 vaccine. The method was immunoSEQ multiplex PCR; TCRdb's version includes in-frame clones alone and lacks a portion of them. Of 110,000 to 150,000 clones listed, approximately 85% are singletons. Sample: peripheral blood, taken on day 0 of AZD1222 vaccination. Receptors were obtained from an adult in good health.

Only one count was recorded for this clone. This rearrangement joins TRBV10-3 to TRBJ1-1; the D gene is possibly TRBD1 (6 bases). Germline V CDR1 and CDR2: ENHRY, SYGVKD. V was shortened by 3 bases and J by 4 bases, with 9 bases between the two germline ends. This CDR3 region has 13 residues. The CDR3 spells CAISEPGATEAFF. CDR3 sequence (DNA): TGTGCCATCAGTGAACCGGGGGCCACTGAAGCTTTCTTT.

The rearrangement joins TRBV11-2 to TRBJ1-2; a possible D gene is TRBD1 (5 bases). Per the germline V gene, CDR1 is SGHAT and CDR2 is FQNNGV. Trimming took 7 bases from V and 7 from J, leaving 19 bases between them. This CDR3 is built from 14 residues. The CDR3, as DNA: TGTGCCAGCACCCCACTGGGAGGGGCGGGTGGCTACACCTTC. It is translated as CASTPLGGAGGYTF.

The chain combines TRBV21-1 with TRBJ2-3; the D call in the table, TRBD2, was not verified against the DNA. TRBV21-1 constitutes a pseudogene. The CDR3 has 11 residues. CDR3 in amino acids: CASTSQDTQYF. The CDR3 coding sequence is TGTGCCAGCACGAGCCAAGATACGCAGTATTTT.

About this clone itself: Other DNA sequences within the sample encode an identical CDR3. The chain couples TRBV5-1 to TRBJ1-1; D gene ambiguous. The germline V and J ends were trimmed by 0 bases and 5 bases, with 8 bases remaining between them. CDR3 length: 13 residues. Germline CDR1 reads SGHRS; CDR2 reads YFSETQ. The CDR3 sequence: CASSLEVRTEAFF. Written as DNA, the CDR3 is TGCGCCAGCAGCTTGGAGGTTCGAACTGAAGCTTTCTTT.

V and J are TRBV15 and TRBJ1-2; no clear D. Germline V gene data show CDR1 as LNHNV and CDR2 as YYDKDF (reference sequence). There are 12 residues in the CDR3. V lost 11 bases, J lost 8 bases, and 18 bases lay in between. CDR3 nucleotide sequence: TGTGCCCCATCTCTGGCGTTCCCGGGCTACACCTTC. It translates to CAPSLAFPGYTF.

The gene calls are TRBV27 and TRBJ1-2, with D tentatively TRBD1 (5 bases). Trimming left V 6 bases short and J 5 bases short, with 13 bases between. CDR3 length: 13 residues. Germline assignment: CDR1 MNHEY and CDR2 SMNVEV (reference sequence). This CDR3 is CASSRQGVYGYTF. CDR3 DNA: TGTGCCAGCAGCCGGCAGGGTGTGTATGGCTACACCTTC.

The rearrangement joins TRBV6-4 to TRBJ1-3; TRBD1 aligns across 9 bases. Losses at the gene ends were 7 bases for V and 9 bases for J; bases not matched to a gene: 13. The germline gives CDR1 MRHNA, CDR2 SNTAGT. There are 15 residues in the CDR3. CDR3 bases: TGTGCCAGCAATTCACTAGGGGACAGGGATGGCACCATATATTTT. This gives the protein CASNSLGDRDGTIYF.

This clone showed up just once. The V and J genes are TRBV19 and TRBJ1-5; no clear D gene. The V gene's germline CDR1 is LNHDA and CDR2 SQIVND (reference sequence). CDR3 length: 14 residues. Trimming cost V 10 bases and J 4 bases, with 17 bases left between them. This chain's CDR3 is CATQVAVENQPQHF. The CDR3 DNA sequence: TGTGCCACCCAAGTGGCAGTGGAAAATCAGCCCCAGCATTTT.

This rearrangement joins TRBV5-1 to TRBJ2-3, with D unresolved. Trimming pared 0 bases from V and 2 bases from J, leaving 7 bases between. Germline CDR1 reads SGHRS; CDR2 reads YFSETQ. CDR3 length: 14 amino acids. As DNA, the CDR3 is TGCGCCAGCAGCTTGGATCAGTTCACAGATACGCAGTATTTT. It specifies CASSLDQFTDTQYF.

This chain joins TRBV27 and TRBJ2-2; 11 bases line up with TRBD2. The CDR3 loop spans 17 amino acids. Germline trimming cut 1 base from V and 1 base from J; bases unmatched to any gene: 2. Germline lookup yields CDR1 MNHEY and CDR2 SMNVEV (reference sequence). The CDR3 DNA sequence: TGTGCCAGCAGTTTATGGCTAGCGGGAGGGAACACCGGGGAGCTGTTTTTT. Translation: CASSLWLAGGNTGELFF.

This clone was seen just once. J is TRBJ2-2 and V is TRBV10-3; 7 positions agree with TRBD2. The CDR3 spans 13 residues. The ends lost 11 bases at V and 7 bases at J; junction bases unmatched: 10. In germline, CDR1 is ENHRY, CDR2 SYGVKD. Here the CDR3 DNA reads TGTGCCTCCCAGGGAGGGTTGGTCGGGGAGCTGTTTTTT. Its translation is CASQGGLVGELFF.

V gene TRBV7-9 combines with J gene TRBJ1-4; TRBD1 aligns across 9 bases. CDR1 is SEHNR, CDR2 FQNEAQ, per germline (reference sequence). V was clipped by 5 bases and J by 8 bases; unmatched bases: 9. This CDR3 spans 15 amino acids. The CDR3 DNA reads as TGTGCCAGCAGCACTGGGACAGGGATCGGGGAAAAACTGTTTTTT. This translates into CASSTGTGIGEKLFF.

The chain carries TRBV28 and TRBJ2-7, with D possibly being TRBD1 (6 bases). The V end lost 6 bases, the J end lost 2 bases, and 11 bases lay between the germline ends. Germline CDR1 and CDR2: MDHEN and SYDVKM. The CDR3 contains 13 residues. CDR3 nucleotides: TGTGCCAGCAGCACAGGGATCCCCTACGAGCAGTACTTC. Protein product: CASSTGIPYEQYF. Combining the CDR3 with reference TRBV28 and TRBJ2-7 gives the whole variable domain DVKVTQSSRYLVKRTGEKVFLECVQDMDHENMFWYRQDPGLGLRLIYFSYDVKMKEKGDIPEGYSVSREKKERFSLILESASTNQTSMYLCASSTGIPYEQYFGPGTRLTVT.

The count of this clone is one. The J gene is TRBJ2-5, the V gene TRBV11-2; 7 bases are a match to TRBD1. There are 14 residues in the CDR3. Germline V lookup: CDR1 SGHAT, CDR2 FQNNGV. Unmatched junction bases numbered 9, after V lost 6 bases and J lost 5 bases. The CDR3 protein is CASSSQGMGETQYF. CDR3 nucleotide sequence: TGTGCCAGCAGTTCACAGGGGATGGGCGAGACCCAGTACTTC.

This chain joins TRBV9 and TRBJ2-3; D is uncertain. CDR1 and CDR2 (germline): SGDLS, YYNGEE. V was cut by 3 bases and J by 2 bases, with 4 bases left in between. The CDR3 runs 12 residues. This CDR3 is CASSAYTDTQYF. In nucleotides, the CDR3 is TGTGCCAGCAGCGCATACACAGATACGCAGTATTTT.

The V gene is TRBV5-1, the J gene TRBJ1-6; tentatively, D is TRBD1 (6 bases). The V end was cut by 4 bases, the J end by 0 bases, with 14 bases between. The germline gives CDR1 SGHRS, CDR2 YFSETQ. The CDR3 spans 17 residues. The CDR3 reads CASSPSEGGSYNSPLHF. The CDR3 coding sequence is TGCGCCAGCAGCCCCTCGGAAGGGGGCTCCTATAATTCACCCCTCCACTTT.

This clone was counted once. The CDR3 region has the DNA TGCGCCAGCAGCCAACGGACAGCCACTGAAGCTTTCTTT. This gives the protein CASSQRTATEAFF. The genes are TRBV4-1 and TRBJ1-1, with D possibly being TRBD1 (6 bases). Trimming shortened V by 2 bases and J by 4 bases, and 8 bases separated the two germline ends. Germline CDR1 MGHRA, CDR2 YSYEKL. This CDR3 has 13 amino acids.

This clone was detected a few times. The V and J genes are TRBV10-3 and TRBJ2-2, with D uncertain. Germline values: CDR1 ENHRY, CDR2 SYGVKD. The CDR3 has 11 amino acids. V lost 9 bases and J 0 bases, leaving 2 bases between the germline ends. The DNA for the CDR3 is TGTGCCATTACGAACACCGGGGAGCTGTTTTTT. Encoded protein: CAITNTGELFF.

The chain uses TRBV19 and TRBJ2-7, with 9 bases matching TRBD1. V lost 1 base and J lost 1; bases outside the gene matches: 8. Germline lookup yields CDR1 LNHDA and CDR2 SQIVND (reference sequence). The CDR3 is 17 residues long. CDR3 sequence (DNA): TGTGCCAGTAGTATAGGACTTCCCGGGACAGGGTCCTACGAGCAGTACTTC. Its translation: CASSIGLPGTGSYEQYF.

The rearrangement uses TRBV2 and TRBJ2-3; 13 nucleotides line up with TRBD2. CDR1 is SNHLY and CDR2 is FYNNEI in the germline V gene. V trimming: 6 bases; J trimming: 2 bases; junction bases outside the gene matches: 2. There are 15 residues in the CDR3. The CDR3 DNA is TGTGCCAGCAGCGGGACTAGCGGGGACACAGATACGCAGTATTTT. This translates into CASSGTSGDTDTQYF.

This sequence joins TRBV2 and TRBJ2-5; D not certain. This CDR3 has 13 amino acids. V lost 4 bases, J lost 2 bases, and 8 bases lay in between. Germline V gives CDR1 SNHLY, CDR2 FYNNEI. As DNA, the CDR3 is TGTGCCAGCAGTGTGGAATCTCAAGAGACCCAGTACTTC. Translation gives CASSVESQETQYF.

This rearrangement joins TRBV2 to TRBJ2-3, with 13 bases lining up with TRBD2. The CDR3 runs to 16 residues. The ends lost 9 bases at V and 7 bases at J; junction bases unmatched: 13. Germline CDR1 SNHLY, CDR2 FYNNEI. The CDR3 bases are TGTGCCAGGACTAGCGGGAGGCCATTGGTGGAGAATACGCAGTATTTT. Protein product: CARTSGRPLVENTQYF.

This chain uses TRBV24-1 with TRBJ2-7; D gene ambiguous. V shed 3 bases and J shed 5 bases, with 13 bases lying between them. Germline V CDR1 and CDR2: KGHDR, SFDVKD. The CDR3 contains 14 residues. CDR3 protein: CATSDPRATHEQYF. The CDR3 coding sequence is TGTGCCACCAGTGATCCCCGCGCGACGCACGAGCAGTACTTC.

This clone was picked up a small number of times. The CDR3 DNA is TGTGCCATCCAGGGACACTTGAACACTGAAGCTTTCTTT. Its translation is CAIQGHLNTEAFF. The J gene is TRBJ1-1, the V gene TRBV10-3; maybe TRBD1 (6 bases). This CDR3 has 13 residues. V shed 8 bases and J shed 0 bases, with 10 bases lying between them. Germline CDR1 and CDR2: ENHRY and SYGVKD.

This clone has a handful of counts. The CDR3 sequence is CASCRDRGPNEQFF. In nucleotides, the CDR3 is TGTGCCAGTTGCCGGGACAGGGGGCCCAATGAGCAGTTCTTC. The rearrangement joins TRBV19 to TRBJ2-1; 12 bases line up with TRBD1. CDR1 is LNHDA and CDR2 is SQIVND in the germline V gene (reference sequence). Trimming cost V 8 bases and J 6 bases; bases outside gene matches: 5. The CDR3 totals 14 residues.

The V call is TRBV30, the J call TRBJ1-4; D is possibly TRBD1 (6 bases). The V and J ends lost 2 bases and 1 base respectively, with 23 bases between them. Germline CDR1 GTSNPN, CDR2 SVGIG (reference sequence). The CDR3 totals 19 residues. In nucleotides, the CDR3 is TGTGCCTGGAGTTCTCGAGGGGGGCGGGTTTCTGGAACTAATGAAAAACTGTTTTTT. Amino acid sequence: CAWSSRGGRVSGTNEKLFF.

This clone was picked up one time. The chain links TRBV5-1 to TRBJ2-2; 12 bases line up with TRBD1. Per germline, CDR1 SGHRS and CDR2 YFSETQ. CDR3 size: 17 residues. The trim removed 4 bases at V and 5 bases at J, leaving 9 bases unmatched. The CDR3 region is CASSDRDRGLGTGELFF. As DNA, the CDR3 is TGCGCCAGCAGCGACCGGGACAGGGGGCTTGGTACCGGGGAGCTGTTTTTT. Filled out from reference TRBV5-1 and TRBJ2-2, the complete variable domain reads KAGVTQTPRYLIKTRGQQVTLSCSPISGHRSVSWYQQTPGQGLQFLFEYFSETQRNKGNFPGRFSGRQFSNSRSEMNVSTLELGDSALYLCASSDRDRGLGTGELFFGEGSRLTVL.

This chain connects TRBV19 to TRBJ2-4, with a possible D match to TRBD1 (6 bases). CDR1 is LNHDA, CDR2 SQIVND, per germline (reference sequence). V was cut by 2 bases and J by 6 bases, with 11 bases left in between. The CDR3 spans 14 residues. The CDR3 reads CASSIQGMGNIQYF. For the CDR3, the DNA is TGTGCCAGTAGTATACAGGGGATGGGAAACATTCAGTACTTC.

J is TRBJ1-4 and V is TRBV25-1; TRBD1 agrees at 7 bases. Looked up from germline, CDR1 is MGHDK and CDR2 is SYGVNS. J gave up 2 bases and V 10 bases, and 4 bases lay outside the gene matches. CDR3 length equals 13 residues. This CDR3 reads CATNRGTNEKLFF. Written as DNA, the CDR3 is TGTGCCACGAACAGGGGCACTAATGAAAAACTGTTTTTT.